This TCR beta chain was obtained from a study of blood T cell repertoires in COVID-19. Libraries were prepared by immunoSEQ multiplex PCR; TCRdb keeps only in-frame clonotypes and omits some of them. The sample includes about 180,000 clones, 75% to 90% of them seen just once. The germline V and J ends were trimmed by 7 bases and 2 bases, with 11 bases remaining between them. Germline lookup yields CDR1 MNHEY and CDR2 SVGAGI. The CDR3 loop spans 13 amino acids. Cohort placement rested on clinical history that participants reported themselves. The source is a middle-aged man who had recovered from COVID-19. The chain uses TRBV6-5 and TRBJ1-2, with D possibly being TRBD1 (5 bases). The sequenced sample consisted of PBMCs or T cells enriched from blood (not recorded which). In DNA, the CDR3 is TGTGCCAGCAATGTAGACAGAAACTATGGCTACACCTTC. Its protein product is CASNVDRNYGYTF.